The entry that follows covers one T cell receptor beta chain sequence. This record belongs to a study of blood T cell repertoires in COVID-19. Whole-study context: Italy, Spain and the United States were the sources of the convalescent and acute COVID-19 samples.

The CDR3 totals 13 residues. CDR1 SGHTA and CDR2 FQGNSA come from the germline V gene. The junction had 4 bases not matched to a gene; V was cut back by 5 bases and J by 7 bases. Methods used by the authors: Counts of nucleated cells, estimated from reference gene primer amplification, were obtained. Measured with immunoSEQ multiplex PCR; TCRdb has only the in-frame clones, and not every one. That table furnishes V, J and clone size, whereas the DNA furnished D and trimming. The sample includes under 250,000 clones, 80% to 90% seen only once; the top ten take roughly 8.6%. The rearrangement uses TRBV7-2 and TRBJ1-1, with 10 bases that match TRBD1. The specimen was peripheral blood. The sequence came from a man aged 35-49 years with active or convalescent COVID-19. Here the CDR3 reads CASSRRDRGEAFF. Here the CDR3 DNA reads TGTGCCAGCAGCCGCCGGGACAGGGGTGAAGCTTTCTTT.